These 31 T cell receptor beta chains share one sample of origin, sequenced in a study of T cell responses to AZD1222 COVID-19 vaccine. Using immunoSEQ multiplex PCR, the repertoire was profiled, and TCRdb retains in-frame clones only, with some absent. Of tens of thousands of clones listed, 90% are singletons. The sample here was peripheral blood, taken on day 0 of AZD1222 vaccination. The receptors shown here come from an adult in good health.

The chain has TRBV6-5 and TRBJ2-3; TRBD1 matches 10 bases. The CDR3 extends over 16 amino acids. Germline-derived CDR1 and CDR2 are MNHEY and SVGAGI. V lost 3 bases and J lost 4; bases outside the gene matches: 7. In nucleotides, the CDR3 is TGTGCCAGCAGTTATGGGACAGGGGTTATCCCAGATACGCAGTATTTT. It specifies CASSYGTGVIPDTQYF.

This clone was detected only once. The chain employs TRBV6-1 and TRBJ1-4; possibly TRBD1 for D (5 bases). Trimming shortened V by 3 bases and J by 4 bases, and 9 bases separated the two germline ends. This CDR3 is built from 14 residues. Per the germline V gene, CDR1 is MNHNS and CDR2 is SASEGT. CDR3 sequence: CASSDRGFNEKLFF. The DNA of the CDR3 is TGTGCCAGCAGTGACCGGGGGTTTAATGAAAAACTGTTTTTT.

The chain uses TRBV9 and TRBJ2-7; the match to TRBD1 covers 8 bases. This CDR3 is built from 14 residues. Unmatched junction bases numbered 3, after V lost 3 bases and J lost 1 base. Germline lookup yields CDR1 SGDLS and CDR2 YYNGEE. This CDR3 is CASSGTGNSYEQYF. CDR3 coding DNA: TGTGCCAGCAGCGGGACAGGGAATTCCTACGAGCAGTACTTC.

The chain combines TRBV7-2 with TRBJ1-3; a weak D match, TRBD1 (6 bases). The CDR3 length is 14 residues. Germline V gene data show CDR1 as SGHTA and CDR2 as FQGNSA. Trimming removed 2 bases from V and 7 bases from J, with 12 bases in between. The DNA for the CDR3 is TGTGCCAGCAGCTTATTTGCCAGGGGTAACACCATATATTTT. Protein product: CASSLFARGNTIYF.

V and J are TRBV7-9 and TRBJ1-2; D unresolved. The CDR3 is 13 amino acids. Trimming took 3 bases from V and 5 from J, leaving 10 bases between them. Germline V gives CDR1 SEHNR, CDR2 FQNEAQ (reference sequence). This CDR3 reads CASSFGGSYGYTF. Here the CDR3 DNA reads TGTGCCAGCAGCTTTGGTGGGTCATATGGCTACACCTTC. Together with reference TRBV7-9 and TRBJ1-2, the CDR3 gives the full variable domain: DTGVSQNPRHKITKRGQNVTFRCDPISEHNRLYWYRQTLGQGPEFLTYFQNEAQLEKSRLLSDRFSAERPKGSFSTLEIQRTEQGDSAMYLCASSFGGSYGYTFGSGTRLTVV.

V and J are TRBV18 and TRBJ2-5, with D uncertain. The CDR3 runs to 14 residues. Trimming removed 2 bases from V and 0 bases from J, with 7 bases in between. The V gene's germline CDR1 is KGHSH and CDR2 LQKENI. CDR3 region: CASSPRANQETQYF. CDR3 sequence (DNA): TGTGCCAGCTCACCAAGGGCTAACCAAGAGACCCAGTACTTC.

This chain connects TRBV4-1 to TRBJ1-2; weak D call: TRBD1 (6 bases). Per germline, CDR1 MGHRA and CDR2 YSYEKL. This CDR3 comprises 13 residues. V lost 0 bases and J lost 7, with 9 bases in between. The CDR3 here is CASSQETGTGYTF. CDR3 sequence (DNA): TGCGCCAGCAGCCAAGAGACAGGAACTGGCTACACCTTC.

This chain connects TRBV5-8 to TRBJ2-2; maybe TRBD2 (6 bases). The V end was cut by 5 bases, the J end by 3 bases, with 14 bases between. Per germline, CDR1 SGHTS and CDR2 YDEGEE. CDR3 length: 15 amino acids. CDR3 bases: TGTGCCAGCAGTTCCGGGACTGTTGACACCGGGGAGCTGTTTTTT. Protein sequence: CASSSGTVDTGELFF.

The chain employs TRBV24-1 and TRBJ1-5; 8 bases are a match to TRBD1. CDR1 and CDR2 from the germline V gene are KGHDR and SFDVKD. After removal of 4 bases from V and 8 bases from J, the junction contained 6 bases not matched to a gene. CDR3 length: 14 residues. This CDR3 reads CATSDQLTGEPQHF. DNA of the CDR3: TGTGCCACCAGTGACCAACTGACAGGGGAGCCCCAGCATTTT.

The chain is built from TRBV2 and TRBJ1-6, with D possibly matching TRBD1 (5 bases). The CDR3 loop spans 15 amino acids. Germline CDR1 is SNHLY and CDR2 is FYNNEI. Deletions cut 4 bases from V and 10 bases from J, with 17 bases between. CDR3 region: CASSAEGTIGSPLHF. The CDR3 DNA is TGTGCCAGCAGTGCGGAAGGGACTATAGGATCACCCCTCCACTTT. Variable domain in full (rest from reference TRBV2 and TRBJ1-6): EPEVTQTPSHQVTQMGQEVILRCVPISNHLYFYWYRQILGQKVEFLVSFYNNEISEKSEIFDDQFSVERPDGSNFTLKIRSTKLEDSAMYFCASSAEGTIGSPLHFGNGTRLTVT.

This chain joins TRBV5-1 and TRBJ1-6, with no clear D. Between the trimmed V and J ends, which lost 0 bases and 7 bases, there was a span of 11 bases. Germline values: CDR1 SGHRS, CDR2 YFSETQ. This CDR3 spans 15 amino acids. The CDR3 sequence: CASSLEGGRNSPLHF. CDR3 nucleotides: TGCGCCAGCAGCTTGGAAGGTGGAAGGAATTCACCCCTCCACTTT.

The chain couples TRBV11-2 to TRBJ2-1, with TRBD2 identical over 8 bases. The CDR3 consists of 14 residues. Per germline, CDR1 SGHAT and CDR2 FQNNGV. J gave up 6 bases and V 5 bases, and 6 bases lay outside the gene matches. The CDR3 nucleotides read TGTGCCAGCAGCGTGCGACTAGCGACCAATGAGCAGTTCTTC. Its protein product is CASSVRLATNEQFF.

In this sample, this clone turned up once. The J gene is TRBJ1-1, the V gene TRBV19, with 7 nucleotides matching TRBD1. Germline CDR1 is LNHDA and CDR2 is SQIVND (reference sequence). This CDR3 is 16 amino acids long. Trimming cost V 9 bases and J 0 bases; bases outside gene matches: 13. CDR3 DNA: TGTGCCAGCAGGGCCAGGGGGGGCGGCATGAACACTGAAGCTTTCTTT. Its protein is CASRARGGGMNTEAFF.

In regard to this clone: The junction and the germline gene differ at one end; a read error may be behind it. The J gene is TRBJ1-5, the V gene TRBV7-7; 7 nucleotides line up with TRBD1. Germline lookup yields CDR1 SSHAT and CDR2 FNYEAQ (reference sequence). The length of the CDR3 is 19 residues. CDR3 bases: TGTGCTAGCAGCTTAGCGGGATATGACAGGGACCTTAGCAATCAGCCCCAGCATTTT. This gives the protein CASSLAGYDRDLSNQPQHF. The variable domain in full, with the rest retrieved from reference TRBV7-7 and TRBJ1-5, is GAGVSQSPRYKVTKRGQDVTLRCDPISSHATLYWYQQALGQGPEFLTYFNYEAQPDKSGLPSDRFSAERPEGSISTLTIQRTEQRDSAMYRCASSLAGYDRDLSNQPQHFGDGTRLSIL.

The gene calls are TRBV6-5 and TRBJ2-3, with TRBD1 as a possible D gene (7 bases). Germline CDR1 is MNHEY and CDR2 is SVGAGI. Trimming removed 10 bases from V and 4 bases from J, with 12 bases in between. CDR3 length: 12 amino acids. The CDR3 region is CATTGEADTQYF. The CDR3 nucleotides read TGTGCCACCACAGGGGAGGCAGATACGCAGTATTTT.

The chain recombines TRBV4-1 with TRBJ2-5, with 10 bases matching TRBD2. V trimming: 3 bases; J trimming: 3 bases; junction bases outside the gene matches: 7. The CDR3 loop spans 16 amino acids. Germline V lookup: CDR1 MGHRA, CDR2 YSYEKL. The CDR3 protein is CASSHLAGGNKETQYF. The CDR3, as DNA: TGCGCCAGCAGCCACTTAGCGGGGGGTAACAAAGAGACCCAGTACTTC.

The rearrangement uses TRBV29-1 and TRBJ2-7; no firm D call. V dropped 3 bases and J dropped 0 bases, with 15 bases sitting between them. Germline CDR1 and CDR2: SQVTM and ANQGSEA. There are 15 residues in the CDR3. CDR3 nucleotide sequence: TGCAGCGTTGATTGGGCAGGCGACCCCTCCTACGAGCAGTACTTC. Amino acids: CSVDWAGDPSYEQYF.

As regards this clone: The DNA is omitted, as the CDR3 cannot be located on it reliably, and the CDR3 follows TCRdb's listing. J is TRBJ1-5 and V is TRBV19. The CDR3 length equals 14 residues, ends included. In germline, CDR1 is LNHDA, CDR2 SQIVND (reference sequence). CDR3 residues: CASSLSGPRQPQHF.

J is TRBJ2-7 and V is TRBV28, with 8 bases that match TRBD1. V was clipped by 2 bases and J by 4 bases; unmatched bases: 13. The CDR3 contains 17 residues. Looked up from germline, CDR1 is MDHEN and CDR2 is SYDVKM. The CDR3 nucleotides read TGTGCCAGCAGTTTAGGACTTAACGGACAGGGAGGATACGAGCAGTACTTC. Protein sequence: CASSLGLNGQGGYEQYF.

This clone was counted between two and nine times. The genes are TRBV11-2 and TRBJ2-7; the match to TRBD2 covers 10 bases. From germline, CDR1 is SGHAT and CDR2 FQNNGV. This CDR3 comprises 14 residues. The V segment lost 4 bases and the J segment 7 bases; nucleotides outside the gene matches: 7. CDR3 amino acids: CASSSLTSGVEQYF. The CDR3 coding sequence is TGTGCCAGCAGCTCCCTAACTAGCGGGGTTGAGCAGTACTTC.

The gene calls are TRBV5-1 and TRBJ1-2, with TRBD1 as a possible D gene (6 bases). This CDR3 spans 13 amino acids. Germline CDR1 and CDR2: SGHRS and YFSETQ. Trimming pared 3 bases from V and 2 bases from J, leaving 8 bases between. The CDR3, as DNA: TGCGCCAGCAGCTCAGGACAGAACTATGGCTACACCTTC. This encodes CASSSGQNYGYTF.

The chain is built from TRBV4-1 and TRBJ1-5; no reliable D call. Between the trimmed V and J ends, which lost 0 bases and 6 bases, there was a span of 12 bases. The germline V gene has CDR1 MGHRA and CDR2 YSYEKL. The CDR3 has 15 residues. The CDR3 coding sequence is TGCGCCAGCAGCCAAGACGGTGTCGGGAGTCAGCCCCAGCATTTT. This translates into CASSQDGVGSQPQHF.

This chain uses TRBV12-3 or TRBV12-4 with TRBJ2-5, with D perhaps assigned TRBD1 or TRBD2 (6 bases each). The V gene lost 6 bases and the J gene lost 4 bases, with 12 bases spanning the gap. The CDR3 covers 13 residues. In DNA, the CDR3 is TGTGCCAGCAGGAAGGGGGGCAGAGAGACCCAGTACTTC. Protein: CASRKGGRETQYF.

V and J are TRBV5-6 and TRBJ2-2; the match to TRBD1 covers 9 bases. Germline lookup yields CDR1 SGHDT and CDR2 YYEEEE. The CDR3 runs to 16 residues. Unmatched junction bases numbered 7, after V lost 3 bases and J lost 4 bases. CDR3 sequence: CASSWGTGRPTGELFF. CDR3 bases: TGTGCCAGCAGCTGGGGGACAGGGAGACCCACCGGGGAGCTGTTTTTT.

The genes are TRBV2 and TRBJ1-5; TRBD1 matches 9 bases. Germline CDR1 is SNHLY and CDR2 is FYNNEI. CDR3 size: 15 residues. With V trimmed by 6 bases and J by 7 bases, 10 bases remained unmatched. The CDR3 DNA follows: TGTGCCAGCAGGTCTACCGGGACAGGGAACCAGCCCCAGCATTTT. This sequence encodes CASRSTGTGNQPQHF.

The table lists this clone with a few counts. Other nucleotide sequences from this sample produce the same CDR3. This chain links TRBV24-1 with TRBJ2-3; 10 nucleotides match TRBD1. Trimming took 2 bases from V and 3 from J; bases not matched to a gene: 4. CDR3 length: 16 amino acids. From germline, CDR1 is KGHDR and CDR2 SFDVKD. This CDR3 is CATSDSGTGVTDTQYF. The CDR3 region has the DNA TGTGCCACCAGTGATTCCGGGACAGGGGTGACAGATACGCAGTATTTT.

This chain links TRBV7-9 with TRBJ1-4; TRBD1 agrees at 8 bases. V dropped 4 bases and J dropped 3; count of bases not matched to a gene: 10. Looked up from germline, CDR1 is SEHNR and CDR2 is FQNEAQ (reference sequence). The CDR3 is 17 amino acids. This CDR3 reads CASSYWAGGASNEKLFF. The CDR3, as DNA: TGTGCCAGCAGCTACTGGGCAGGGGGCGCGTCTAATGAAAAACTGTTTTTT.

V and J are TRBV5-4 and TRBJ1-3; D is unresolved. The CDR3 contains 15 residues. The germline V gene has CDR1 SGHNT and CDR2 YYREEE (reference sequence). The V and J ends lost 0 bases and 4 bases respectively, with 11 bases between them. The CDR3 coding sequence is TGTGCCAGCAGCTTGGGATCCGGGAGCGGAAACACCATATATTTT. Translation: CASSLGSGSGNTIYF.

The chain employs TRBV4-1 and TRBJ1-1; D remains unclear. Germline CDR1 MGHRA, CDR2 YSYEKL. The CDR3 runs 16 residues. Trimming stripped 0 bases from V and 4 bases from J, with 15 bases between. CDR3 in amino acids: CASSQESPRGGTEAFF. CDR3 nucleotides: TGCGCCAGCAGCCAAGAGTCACCCAGAGGAGGCACTGAAGCTTTCTTT.

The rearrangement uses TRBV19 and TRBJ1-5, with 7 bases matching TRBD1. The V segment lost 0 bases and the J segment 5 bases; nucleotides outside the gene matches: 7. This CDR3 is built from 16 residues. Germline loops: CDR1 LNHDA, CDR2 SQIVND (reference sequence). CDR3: CASSIDHTQGYQPQHF. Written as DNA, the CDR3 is TGTGCCAGTAGTATAGATCATACACAGGGGTATCAGCCCCAGCATTTT.

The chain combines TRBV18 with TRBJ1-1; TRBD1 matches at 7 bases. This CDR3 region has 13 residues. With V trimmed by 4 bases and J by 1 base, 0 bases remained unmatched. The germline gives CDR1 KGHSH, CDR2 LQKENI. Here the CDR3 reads CASSRDRNTEAFF. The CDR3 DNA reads TGTGCCAGCTCACGGGACAGGAACACTGAAGCTTTCTTT.